The 19 T cell receptor beta chains below all came from one sample that was sequenced in a study of preoperative IRX-2 immunotherapy in early breast cancer. The sample's treatment: preoperative locoregional IRX-2 cytokine immunotherapy. Sequencing was performed with immunoSEQ multiplex PCR; in TCRdb, only in-frame clones are kept and a portion is missing. This repertoire shows about 24,000 clones, around nine tenths found once; its top ten account for about 30%. The sample in question was tumor tissue, obtained after IRX-2 immunotherapy. The receptors derive from a human donor with breast cancer.

J is TRBJ2-1 and V is TRBV21-1; TRBD2, as called in the table, went unchecked against the DNA. TRBV21-1 represents a pseudogene. This CDR3 comprises 19 residues. The CDR3 DNA reads TGTGCCAGCAGCAAAGGTGAAGCGGGGTGTCAAACTACCTACAATGAGCAGTTCTTC. Translating it yields CASSKGEAGCQTTYNEQFF.

This sequence joins TRBV7-2 and TRBJ1-2; D remains ambiguous. CDR1 and CDR2 from the germline V gene are SGHTA and FQGNSA. V gave up 1 base and J gave up 8 bases, with 11 bases separating them. CDR3 length equals 13 residues. CDR3 DNA: TGTGCCAGCAGCTTAGACGGACTAGGGGGCTACACCTTC. Translated: CASSLDGLGGYTF. The whole variable domain, remainder taken from reference TRBV7-2 and TRBJ1-2, is GAGVSQSPSNKVTEKGKDVELRCDPISGHTALYWYRQSLGQGLEFLIYFQGNSAPDKSGLPSDRFSAERTGGSVSTLTIQRTQQEDSAVYLCASSLDGLGGYTFGSGTRLTVV.

This chain joins TRBV6-4 and TRBJ2-1; the D is unclear. The CDR3 loop spans 16 amino acids. V was clipped by 2 bases and J by 7 bases, with 18 bases between them. Germline V gives CDR1 MRHNA, CDR2 SNTAGT. The DNA for the CDR3 is TGTGCCAGCAGTGACCAGGCGGCTTCAACCTTAAATGAGCAGTTCTTC. Translating gives CASSDQAASTLNEQFF.

V usage is TRBV5-1 and J usage is TRBJ1-4; 9 bases match TRBD1. This CDR3 is 14 amino acids long. Germline V CDR1 and CDR2: SGHRS, YFSETQ. The ends lost 4 bases at V and 7 bases at J; junction bases unmatched: 5. As DNA, the CDR3 is TGCGCCAGCAGCACGGGGACAGGGATTGAAAAACTGTTTTTT. It codes for CASSTGTGIEKLFF.

The rearrangement uses TRBV9 and TRBJ2-5; perhaps TRBD2 as D (5 bases). The CDR3 consists of 17 residues. Germline V lookup: CDR1 SGDLS, CDR2 YYNGEE. The germline V and J ends were trimmed by 0 bases and 1 base, with 16 bases remaining between them. The DNA for the CDR3 is TGTGCCAGCAGCGTAGGTGGAGGCACCCCTGGCCAAGAGACCCAGTACTTC. It is translated as CASSVGGGTPGQETQYF.

The chain joins TRBV19 to TRBJ1-4, with a weak D call TRBD1 (5 bases). Per germline, CDR1 LNHDA and CDR2 SQIVND (reference sequence). V shed 7 bases and J shed 8 bases, with 14 bases lying between them. The CDR3 covers 13 residues. For the CDR3, the DNA is TGTGCCAGTATGAAAGGAGGGGAAGAAAAACTGTTTTTT. It encodes CASMKGGEEKLFF.

The chain couples TRBV7-9 to TRBJ1-4; D remains ambiguous. This CDR3 has 13 amino acids. Germline V gene sequence: CDR1 SEHNR, CDR2 FQNEAQ (reference sequence). Trimming took off 8 bases at V and 3 bases at J, with 10 bases between the two ends. The CDR3 coding sequence is TGTGCCAGCGAAACTCGGGCTAATGAAAAACTGTTTTTT. It translates to CASETRANEKLFF.

The genes are TRBV7-6 and TRBJ1-2, with D perhaps TRBD1 (5 bases). The CDR3 covers 14 residues. Between the trimmed V and J ends, which lost 4 bases and 2 bases, there was a span of 11 bases. From germline, CDR1 is SGHVS and CDR2 FNYEAQ. CDR3 loop: CASSSSPGNYGYTF. In DNA, the CDR3 is TGTGCCAGCAGCTCATCCCCAGGGAACTATGGCTACACCTTC.

V usage is TRBV5-4 and J usage is TRBJ2-2; TRBD2 aligns across 9 bases. CDR1 SGHNT and CDR2 YYREEE come from the germline V gene (reference sequence). The trim removed 0 bases at V and 8 bases at J, leaving 8 bases unmatched. The CDR3 totals 16 residues. Here the CDR3 DNA reads TGTGCCAGCAGCTTGGAAGGCGGGGGGGCGTTAGGGGAGCTGTTTTTT. Its translation: CASSLEGGGALGELFF.

This chain joins TRBV5-1 and TRBJ1-4, with 7 bases aligning to TRBD1. V dropped 4 bases and J dropped 4; count of bases not matched to a gene: 4. CDR1 and CDR2 (germline): SGHRS, YFSETQ. The CDR3 has 14 amino acids. The CDR3 DNA reads TGCGCCAGCAGCCCGACAGGGCTTAATGAAAAACTGTTTTTT. This translates into CASSPTGLNEKLFF. Filled out from reference TRBV5-1 and TRBJ1-4, the complete variable domain reads KAGVTQTPRYLIKTRGQQVTLSCSPISGHRSVSWYQQTPGQGLQFLFEYFSETQRNKGNFPGRFSGRQFSNSRSEMNVSTLELGDSALYLCASSPTGLNEKLFFGSGTQLSVL.

The gene calls are TRBV5-6 and TRBJ1-2, with TRBD1 matching 7 bases. This CDR3 comprises 14 residues. Germline V gene lookup returns CDR1 SGHDT and CDR2 YYEEEE. The trim removed 6 bases at V and 4 bases at J, leaving 9 bases unmatched. The CDR3 DNA reads TGTGCCAGCACCAGGGACAGAACCCCCTATGGCTACACCTTC. It encodes CASTRDRTPYGYTF.

V and J are TRBV5-1 and TRBJ2-1; a possible D gene is TRBD2 (5 bases). The V gene's germline CDR1 is SGHRS and CDR2 YFSETQ. The V end lost 4 bases, the J end lost 10 bases, and 18 bases lay between the germline ends. The length of the CDR3 is 14 residues. The CDR3 DNA is TGCGCCAGCAGCGAGCGGCCGCGCGATAAGGAGCAGTTCTTC. Its protein is CASSERPRDKEQFF.

The chain links TRBV14 to TRBJ1-1; a weak D match, TRBD1 (5 bases). Trimming removed 4 bases from V and 2 bases from J, with 14 bases in between. The CDR3 sequence is 15 residues long. Germline V gene data show CDR1 as SGHDN and CDR2 as FVKESK. Here the CDR3 DNA reads TGTGCCAGCAGCCTCTATGGGGCCTCAAACACTGAAGCTTTCTTT. This sequence encodes CASSLYGASNTEAFF.

The J gene is TRBJ1-1, the V gene TRBV6-5; no clear D. Germline loops: CDR1 MNHEY, CDR2 SVGAGI. V was pared by 7 bases and J by 0 bases, with 9 bases between. The CDR3 runs 13 residues. This CDR3 is CASKRLMNTEAFF. The CDR3 nucleotides are TGTGCCAGCAAAAGGCTCATGAACACTGAAGCTTTCTTT.

This clone occurred once. The rearrangement links TRBV2 to TRBJ2-1; possibly TRBD2 for D (5 bases). The CDR3 extends over 15 amino acids. Germline CDR1 and CDR2: SNHLY and FYNNEI. The V gene lost 7 bases and the J gene lost 7 bases, with 20 bases spanning the gap. CDR3 residues: CASKGVAGGSNEQFF. In DNA, the CDR3 is TGTGCCAGCAAAGGCGTCGCGGGCGGCTCAAATGAGCAGTTCTTC. The full variable domain, with the rest looked up from reference TRBV2 and TRBJ2-1, is EPEVTQTPSHQVTQMGQEVILRCVPISNHLYFYWYRQILGQKVEFLVSFYNNEISEKSEIFDDQFSVERPDGSNFTLKIRSTKLEDSAMYFCASKGVAGGSNEQFFGPGTRLTVL.

The chain is built from TRBV5-5 and TRBJ1-5, with D tentatively TRBD1 (6 bases). The CDR3 totals 17 residues. The germline gives CDR1 SGHKS, CDR2 YYEKEE (reference sequence). V lost 3 bases and J lost 0, with 16 bases in between. CDR3 nucleotides: TGTGCCAGCAGCTCCTTACGGGACATTTATAGCAATCAGCCCCAGCATTTT. Its translation is CASSSLRDIYSNQPQHF.

The chain recombines TRBV6-5 with TRBJ2-2; TRBD1 agrees at 9 bases. Germline CDR1 reads MNHEY; CDR2 reads SVGAGI. This CDR3 has 15 residues. Unmatched junction bases numbered 7, after V lost 6 bases and J lost 5 bases. In DNA, the CDR3 is TGTGCCAGCAGGCCTACAGGGGGCCGGACCGGGGAGCTGTTTTTT. As protein: CASRPTGGRTGELFF.

This sequence joins TRBV6-1 and TRBJ1-2; D is perhaps TRBD1 (6 bases). CDR1 is MNHNS, CDR2 SASEGT, per germline. The germline V and J ends were trimmed by 7 bases and 4 bases, with 13 bases remaining between them. This CDR3 comprises 13 residues. The CDR3 nucleotides are TGTGCCAGCATACGACAGGCCCCCTATGGCTACACCTTC. This encodes CASIRQAPYGYTF.

J is TRBJ2-5 and V is TRBV18, with 12 bases matching TRBD2. The CDR3 runs to 16 residues. Unmatched junction bases numbered 7, after V lost 3 bases and J lost 5 bases. The germline V gene encodes CDR1 KGHSH and CDR2 LQKENI. The CDR3, as DNA: TGTGCCAGCTCACCCTCTAGCGGGGGGGCTGCTGAGACCCAGTACTTC. This translates into CASSPSSGGAAETQYF.